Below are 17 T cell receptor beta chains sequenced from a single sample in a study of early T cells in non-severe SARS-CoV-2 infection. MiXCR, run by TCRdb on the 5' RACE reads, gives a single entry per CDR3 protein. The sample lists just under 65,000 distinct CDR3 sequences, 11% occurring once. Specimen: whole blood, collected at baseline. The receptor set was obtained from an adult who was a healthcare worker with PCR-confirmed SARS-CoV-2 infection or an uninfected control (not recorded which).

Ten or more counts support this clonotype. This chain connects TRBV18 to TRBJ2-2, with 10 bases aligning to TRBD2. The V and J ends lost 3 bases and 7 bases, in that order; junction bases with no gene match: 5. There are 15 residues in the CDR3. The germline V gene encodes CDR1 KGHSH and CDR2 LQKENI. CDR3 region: CASSPLAGEIGELFF. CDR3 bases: TGTGCCAGCTCACCCCTAGCGGGGGAAATCGGGGAGCTGTTTTTT.

The CDR3 bases are TGCAGCTGGACATACAACTATGGCTACACCTTC. This translates into CSWTYNYGYTF. The chain couples TRBV20-1 to TRBJ1-2; D might be TRBD1 (5 bases). The germline CDR1 and CDR2 sequences are DFQATT and SNEGSKA (reference sequence). The CDR3 extends over 11 amino acids.

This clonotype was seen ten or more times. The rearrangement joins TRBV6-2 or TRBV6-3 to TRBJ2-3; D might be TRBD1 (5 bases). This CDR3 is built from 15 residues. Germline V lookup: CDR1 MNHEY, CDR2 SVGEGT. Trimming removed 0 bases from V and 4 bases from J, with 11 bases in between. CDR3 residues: CASSYSLQGADTQYF. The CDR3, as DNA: TGTGCCAGCAGTTACTCTCTGCAGGGCGCAGATACGCAGTATTTT.

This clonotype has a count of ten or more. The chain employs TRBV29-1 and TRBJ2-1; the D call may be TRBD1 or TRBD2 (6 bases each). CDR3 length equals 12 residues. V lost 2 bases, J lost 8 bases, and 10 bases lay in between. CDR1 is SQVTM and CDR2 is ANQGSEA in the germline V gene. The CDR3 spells CSVESRGDEQFF. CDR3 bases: TGCAGCGTTGAATCTAGGGGGGATGAGCAGTTCTTC.

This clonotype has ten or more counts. CDR3 nucleotide sequence: TGCGCCAGCAGTTCCGACCGAGATCCAGCGCATAACTATGGCTACACCTTC. Its protein is CASSSDRDPAHNYGYTF. The chain employs TRBV5-1 and TRBJ1-2; D gene uncertain. Germline CDR1 reads SGHRS; CDR2 reads YFSETQ. The CDR3 spans 17 residues. The V gene lost 5 bases and the J gene lost 1 base, with 21 bases spanning the gap. Combining the CDR3 with reference TRBV5-1 and TRBJ1-2 gives the whole variable domain KAGVTQTPRYLIKTRGQQVTLSCSPISGHRSVSWYQQTPGQGLQFLFEYFSETQRNKGNFPGRFSGRQFSNSRSEMNVSTLELGDSALYLCASSSDRDPAHNYGYTFGSGTRLTVV.

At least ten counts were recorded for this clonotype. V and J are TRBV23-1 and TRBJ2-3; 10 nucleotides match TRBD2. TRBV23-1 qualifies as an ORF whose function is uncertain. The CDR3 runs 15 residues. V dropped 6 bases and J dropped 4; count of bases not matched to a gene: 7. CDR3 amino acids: CASRPLAGAPDTQYF. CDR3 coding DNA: TGCGCCAGCAGACCCCTAGCGGGGGCACCAGATACGCAGTATTTT.

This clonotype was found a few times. CDR3 bases: TGTGCCAGCAGAGCGGGGGGGGCAGGTGAGCAGTTCTTC. Amino acids: CASRAGGAGEQFF. The chain uses TRBV27 and TRBJ2-1, with 10 positions matching TRBD2. Germline CDR1 reads MNHEY; CDR2 reads SMNVEV (reference sequence). V shed 6 bases, J shed 9 bases, and the junction held 5 bases outside the gene matches. CDR3 size: 13 residues.

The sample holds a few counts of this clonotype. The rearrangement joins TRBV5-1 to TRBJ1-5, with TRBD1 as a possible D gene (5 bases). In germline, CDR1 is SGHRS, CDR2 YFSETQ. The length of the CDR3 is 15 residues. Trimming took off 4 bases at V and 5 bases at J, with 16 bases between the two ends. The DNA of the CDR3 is TGCGCCAGCAGCGCCGGGACCGCGCCTTATCAGCCCCAGCATTTT. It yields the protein CASSAGTAPYQPQHF. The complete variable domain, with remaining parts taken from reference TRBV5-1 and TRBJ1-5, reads KAGVTQTPRYLIKTRGQQVTLSCSPISGHRSVSWYQQTPGQGLQFLFEYFSETQRNKGNFPGRFSGRQFSNSRSEMNVSTLELGDSALYLCASSAGTAPYQPQHFGDGTRLSIL.

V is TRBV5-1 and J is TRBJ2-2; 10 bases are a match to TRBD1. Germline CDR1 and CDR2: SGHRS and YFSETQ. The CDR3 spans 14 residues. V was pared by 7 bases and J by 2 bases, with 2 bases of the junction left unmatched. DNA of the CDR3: TGCGCCAGCGGACAGGGGGGAAACACCGGGGAGCTGTTTTTT. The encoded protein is CASGQGGNTGELFF.

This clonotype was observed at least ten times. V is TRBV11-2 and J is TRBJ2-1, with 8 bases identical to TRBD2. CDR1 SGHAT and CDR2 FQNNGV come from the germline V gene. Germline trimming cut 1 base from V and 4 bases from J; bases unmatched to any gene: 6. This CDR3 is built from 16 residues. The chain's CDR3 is CASSLGVAGPYNEQFF. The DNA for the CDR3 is TGTGCCAGCAGCTTAGGGGTAGCGGGACCTTACAATGAGCAGTTCTTC.

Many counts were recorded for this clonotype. For the CDR3, the DNA is TGTGCCAGCAGCGTAGTGGGGGACAATGAGCAGTTCTTC. Its protein is CASSVVGDNEQFF. V usage is TRBV9 and J usage is TRBJ2-1; tentatively, D is TRBD1 or TRBD2 (5 bases each). Trimming stripped 0 bases from V and 5 bases from J, with 6 bases between. Germline lookup yields CDR1 SGDLS and CDR2 YYNGEE. The CDR3 consists of 13 residues.

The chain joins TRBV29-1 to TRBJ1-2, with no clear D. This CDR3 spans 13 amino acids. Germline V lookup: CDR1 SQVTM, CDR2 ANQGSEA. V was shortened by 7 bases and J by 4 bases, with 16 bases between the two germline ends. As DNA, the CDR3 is TGCAGCGCCACGCAGGCTGGCGGCTATGGCTACACCTTC. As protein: CSATQAGGYGYTF.

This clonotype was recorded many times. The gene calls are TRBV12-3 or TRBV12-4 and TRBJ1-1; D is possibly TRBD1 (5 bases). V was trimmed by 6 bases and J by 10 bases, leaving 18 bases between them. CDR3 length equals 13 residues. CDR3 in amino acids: CASSRGLGVIAFF. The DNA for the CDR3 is TGTGCCAGCAGCCGAGGTTTGGGGGTTATAGCTTTCTTT.

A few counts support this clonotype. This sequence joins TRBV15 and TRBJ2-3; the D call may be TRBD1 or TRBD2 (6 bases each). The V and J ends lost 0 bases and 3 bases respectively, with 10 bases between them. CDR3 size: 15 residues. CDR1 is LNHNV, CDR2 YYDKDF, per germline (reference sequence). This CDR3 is CATSRDQGRTDTQYF. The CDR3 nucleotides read TGTGCCACCAGCAGAGACCAGGGGAGGACAGATACGCAGTATTTT.

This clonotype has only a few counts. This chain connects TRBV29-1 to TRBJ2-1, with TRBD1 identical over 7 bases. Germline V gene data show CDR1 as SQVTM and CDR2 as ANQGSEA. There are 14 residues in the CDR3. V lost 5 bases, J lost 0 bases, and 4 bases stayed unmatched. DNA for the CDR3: TGCAGCGTTTTAGGGACAGTCTCCTACAATGAGCAGTTCTTC. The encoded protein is CSVLGTVSYNEQFF.

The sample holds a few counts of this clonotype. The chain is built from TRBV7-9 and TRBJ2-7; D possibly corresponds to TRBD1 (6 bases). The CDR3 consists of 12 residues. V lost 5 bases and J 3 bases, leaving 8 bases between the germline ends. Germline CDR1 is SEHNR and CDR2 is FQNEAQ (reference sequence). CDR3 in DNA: TGTGCCAGCAGCCGAGGGGGCTACGAGCAGTACTTC. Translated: CASSRGGYEQYF.

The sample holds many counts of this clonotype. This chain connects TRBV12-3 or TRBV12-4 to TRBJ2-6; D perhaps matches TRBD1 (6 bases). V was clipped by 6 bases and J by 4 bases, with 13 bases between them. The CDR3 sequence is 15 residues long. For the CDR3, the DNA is TGTGCCAGCAGCCCTACAGGGAGCGGGGCCAACGTCCTGACTTTC. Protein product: CASSPTGSGANVLTF.